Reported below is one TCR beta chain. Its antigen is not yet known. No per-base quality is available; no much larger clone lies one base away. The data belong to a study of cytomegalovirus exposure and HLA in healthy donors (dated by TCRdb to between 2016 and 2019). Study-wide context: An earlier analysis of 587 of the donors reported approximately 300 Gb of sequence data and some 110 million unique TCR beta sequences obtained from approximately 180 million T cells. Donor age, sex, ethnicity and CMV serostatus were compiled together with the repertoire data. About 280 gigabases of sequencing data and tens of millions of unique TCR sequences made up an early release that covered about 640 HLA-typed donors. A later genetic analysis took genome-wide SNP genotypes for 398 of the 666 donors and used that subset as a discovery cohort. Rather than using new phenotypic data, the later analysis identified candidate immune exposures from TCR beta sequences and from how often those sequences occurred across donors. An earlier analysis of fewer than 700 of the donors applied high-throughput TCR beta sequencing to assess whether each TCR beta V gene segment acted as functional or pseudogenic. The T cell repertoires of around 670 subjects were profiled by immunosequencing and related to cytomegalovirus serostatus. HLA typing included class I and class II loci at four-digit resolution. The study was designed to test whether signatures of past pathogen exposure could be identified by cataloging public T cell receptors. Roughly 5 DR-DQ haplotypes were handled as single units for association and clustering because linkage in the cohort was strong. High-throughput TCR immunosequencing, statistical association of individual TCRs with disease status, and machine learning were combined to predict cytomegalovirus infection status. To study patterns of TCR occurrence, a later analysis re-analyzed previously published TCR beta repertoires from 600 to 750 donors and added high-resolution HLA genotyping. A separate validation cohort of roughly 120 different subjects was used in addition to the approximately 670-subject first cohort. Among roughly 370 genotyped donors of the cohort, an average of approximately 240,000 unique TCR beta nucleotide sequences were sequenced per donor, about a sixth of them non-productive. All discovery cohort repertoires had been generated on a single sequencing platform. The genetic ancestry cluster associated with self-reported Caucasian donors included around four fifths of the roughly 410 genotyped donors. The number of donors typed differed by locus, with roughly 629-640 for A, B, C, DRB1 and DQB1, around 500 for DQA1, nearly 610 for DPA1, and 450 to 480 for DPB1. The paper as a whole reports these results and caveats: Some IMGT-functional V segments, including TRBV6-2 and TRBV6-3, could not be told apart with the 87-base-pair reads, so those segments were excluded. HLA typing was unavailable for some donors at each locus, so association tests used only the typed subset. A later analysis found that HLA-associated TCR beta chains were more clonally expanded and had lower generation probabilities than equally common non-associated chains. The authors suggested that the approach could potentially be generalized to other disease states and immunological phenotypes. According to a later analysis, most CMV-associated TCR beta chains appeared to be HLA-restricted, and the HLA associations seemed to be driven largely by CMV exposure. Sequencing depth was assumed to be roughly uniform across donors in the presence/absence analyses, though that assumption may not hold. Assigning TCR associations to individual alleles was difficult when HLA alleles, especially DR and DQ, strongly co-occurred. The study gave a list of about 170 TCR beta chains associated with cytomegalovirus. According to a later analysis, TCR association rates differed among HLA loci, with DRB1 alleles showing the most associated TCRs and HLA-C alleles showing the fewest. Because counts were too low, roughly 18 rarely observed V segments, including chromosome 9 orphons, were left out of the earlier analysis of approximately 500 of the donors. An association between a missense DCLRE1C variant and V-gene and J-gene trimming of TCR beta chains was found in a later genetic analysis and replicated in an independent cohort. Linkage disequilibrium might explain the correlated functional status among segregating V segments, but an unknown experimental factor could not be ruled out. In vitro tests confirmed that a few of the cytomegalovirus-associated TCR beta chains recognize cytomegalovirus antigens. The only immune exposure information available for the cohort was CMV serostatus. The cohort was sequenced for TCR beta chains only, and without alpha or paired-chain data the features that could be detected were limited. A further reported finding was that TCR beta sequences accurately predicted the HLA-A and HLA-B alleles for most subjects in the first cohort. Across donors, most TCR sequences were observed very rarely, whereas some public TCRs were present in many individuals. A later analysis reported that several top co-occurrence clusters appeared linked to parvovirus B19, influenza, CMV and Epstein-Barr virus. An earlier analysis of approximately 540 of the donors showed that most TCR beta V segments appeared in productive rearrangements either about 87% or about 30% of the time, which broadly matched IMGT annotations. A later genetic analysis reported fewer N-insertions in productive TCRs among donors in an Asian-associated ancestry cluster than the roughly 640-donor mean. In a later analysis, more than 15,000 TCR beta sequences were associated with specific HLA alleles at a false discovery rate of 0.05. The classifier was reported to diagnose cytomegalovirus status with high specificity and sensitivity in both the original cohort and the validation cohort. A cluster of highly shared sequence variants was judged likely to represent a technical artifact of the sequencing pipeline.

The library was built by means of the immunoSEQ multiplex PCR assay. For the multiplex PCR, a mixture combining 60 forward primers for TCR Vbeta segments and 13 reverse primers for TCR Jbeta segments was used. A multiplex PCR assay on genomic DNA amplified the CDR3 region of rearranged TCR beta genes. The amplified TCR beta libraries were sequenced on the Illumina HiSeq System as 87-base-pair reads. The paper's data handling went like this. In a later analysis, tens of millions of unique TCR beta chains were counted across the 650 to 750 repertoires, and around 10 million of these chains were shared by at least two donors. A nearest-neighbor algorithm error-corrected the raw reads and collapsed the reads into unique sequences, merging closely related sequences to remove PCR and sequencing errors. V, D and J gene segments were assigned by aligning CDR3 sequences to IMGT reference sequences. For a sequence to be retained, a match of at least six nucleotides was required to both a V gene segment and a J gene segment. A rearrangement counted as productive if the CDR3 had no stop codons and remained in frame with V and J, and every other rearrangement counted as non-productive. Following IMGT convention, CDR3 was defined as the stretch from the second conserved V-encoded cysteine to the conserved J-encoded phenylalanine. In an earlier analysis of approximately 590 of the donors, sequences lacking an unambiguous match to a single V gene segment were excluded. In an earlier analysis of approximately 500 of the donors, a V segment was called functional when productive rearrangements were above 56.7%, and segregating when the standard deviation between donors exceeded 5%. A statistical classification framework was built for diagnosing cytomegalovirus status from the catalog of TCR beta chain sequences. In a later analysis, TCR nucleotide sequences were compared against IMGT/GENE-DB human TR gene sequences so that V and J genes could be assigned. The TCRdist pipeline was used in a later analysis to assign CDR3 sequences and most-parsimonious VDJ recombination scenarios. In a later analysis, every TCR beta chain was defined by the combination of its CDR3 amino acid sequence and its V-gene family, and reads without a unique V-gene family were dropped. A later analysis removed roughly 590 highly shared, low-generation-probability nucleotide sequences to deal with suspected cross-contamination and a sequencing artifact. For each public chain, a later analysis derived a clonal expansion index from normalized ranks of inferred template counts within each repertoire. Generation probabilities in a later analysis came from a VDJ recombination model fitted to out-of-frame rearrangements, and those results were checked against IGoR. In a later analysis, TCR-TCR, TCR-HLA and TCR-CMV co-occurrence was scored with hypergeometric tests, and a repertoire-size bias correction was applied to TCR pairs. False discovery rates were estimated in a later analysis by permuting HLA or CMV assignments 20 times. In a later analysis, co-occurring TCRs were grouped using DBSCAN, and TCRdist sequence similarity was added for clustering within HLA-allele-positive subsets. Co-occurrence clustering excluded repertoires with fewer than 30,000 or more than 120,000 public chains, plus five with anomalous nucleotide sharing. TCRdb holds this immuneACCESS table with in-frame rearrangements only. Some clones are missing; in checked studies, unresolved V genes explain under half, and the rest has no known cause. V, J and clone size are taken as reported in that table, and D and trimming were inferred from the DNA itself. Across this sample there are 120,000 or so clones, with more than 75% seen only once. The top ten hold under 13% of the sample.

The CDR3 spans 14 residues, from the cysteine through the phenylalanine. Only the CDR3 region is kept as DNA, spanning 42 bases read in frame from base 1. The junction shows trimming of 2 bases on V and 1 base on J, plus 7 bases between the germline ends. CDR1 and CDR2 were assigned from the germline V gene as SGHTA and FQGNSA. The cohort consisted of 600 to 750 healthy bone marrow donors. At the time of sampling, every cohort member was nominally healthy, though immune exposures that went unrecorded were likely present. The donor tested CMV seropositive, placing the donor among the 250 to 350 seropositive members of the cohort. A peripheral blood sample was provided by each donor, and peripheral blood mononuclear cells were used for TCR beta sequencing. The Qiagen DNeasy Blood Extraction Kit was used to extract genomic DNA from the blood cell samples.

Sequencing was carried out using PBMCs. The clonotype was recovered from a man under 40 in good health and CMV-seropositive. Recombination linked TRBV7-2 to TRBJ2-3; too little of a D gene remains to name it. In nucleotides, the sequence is TGTGCCAGCAGCTTAAGGAGCGGCACAGATACGCAGTATTTT. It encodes CASSLRSGTDTQYF.